This entry is about one TCR beta chain. Its antigen is undetermined. Produced via immunoSEQ multiplex PCR; TCRdb's table is partial and in-frame only. This table has fewer than 150,000 clones, 88% appearing once. These data originate in a study of cytomegalovirus exposure and HLA in healthy donors. CDR1 and CDR2 from the germline V gene are MNHEY and SMNVEV (reference sequence). Deletions cut 6 bases from V and 0 bases from J, with 15 bases between. CDR3 length: 16 amino acids. Study outcomes and limitations: Reportedly, diagnosis of cytomegalovirus status by the classifier showed high specificity and sensitivity.

The V gene is TRBV27, the J gene TRBJ1-5; D is possibly TRBD1 (6 bases). Material: PBMCs. The origin of this receptor is a man aged 18-30 years in good health and CMV-seropositive. The CDR3 coding sequence is TGTGCCAGCAGCGGAACAGGGATCGATAGCAATCAGCCCCAGCATTTT. Its translation is CASSGTGIDSNQPQHF.